This paragraph covers one TCR beta chain sequence. The antigen is not known. One base away lies a much larger clone, so this may be a sequencing read error. Aged about 6 to 95, donors were systemically healthy Caucasians from Russia. Sample-barcoded 5' priming and a J-beta primer mix drove a second PCR of roughly 6 to 12 cycles. TCRdb redid the calling of the 5' RACE reads with MiXCR, one entry per CDR3 protein. The table records 250,000 to 300,000 distinct CDR3 sequences, 25% to 30% of them present only once. The sample belongs to a study of blood T cells in healthy people across ages. Study outcomes and limitations: The study could not conclusively compare naive and antigen-experienced cells, given its unsorted PBMCs. Roughly linear age-related decline in beta diversity appeared, significant by age approximately 40.

This CDR3 is built from 14 residues. Trimming removed 6 bases at V and 7 bases at J, with 15 bases between. This sequence was found in a woman aged 70 to 79 in good health. The chain recombines TRBV12-3 or TRBV12-4 with TRBJ1-4, with unresolved D. The sample was blood. CDR3 residues: CASSQYSVPEKLFF. The CDR3 nucleotides read TGTGCCAGCAGCCAATATAGTGTGCCTGAAAAACTGTTTTTT.